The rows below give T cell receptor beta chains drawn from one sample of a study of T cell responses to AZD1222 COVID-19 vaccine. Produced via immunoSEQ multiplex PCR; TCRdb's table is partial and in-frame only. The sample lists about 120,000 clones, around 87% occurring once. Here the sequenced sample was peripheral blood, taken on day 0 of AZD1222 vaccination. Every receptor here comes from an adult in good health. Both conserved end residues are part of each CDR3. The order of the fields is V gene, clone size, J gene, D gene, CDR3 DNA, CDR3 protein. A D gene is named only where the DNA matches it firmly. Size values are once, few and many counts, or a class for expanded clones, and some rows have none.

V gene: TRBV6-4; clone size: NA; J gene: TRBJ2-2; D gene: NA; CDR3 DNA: TGTGCCAGCAGTGACTCGAGTGGTGAGGGAACCGGGGAGCTGTTTTTT; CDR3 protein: CASSDSSGEGTGELFF
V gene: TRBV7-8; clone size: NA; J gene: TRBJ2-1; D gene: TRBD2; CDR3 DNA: TGTGCCAGCAGCCTCACAGCAACTAGCGGGGTTAGCTCCTACAATGAGCAGTTCTTC; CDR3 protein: CASSLTATSGVSSYNEQFF
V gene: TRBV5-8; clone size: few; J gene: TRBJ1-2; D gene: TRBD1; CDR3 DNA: TGTGCCAGCAGCCTAAACTCGGGACAGCCTTTGGGGGGCTACACCTTC; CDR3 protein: CASSLNSGQPLGGYTF
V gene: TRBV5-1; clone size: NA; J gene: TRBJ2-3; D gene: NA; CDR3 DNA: TGCGCCAGCAGCTTGGAAGATACGCAGTATTTT; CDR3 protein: CASSLEDTQYF
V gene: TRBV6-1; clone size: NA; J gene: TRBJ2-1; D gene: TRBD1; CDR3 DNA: TGTGCCAGCAGTGAAGCAGGGGGCACGTACAATGAGCAGTTCTTC; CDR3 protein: CASSEAGGTYNEQFF
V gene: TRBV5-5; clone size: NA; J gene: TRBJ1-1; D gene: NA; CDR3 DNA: TGTGCCAGCAGCTTGGAGGTGGGGATCGGTGAAGCTTTCTTT; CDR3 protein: CASSLEVGIGEAFF
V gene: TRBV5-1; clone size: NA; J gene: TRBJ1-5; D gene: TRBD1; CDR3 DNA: TGCGCCAGCAGCACAGGGGACAATCAGCCCCAGCATTTT; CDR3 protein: CASSTGDNQPQHF
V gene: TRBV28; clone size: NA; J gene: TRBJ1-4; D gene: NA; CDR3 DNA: TGTGCCAGCAGTTTAGTCCCCGGGAGGGAGGGAGAAAAACTGTTTTTT; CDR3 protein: CASSLVPGREGEKLFF
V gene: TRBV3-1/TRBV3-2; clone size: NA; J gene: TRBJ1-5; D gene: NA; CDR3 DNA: TGTGCCAGCAGCCAAGATTCCCGCTCCAATCAGCCCCAGCATTTT; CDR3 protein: CASSQDSRSNQPQHF
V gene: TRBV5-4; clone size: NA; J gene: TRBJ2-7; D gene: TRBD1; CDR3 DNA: TGTGCCAGCAGCACTGACAGGGGGCAGAAGTACGAGCAGTACTTC; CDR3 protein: CASSTDRGQKYEQYF
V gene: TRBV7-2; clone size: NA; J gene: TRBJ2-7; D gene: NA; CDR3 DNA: TGTGCCAGCAGCCCCTTCGGCCCCCCCTACGAGCAGTACTTC; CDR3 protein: CASSPFGPPYEQYF
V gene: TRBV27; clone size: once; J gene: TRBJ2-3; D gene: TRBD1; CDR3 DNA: TGTGCCAGCAGTCTTCGACAGGGAAATAATCTCCCCAATACGCAGTATTTT; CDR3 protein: CASSLRQGNNLPNTQYF
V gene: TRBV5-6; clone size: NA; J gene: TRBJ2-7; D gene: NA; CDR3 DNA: TGTGCCAGCAGCTTGGGTTCCGGGCTAACCTACGAGCAGTACTTC; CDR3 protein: CASSLGSGLTYEQYF
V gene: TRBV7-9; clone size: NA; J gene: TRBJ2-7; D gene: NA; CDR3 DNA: TGTGCCAGCAGCCACAAGGGGGGGAGCTCCTACGAGCAGTACTTC; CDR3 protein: CASSHKGGSSYEQYF
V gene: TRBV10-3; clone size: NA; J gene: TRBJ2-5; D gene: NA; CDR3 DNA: TGTGCCATCAGTGAGGTTAGCAGGGAGACCCAGTACTTC; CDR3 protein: CAISEVSRETQYF
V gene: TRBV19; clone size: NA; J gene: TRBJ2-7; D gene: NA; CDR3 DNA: TGTGCCAGTAGTACCCGGGGGCCCAACGAGCAGTACTTC; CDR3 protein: CASSTRGPNEQYF
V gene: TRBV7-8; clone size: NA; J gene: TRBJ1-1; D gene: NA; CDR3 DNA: TGTGCCAGCAGCGCCGGACGGACTGAAGCTTTCTTT; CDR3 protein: CASSAGRTEAFF
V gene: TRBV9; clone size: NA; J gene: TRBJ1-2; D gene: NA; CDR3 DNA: TGTGCCAGCAGCAGATCAGGGTATGGCTACACCTTC; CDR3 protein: CASSRSGYGYTF
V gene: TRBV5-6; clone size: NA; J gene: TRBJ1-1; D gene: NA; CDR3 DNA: TGTGCCAGCAGCGGGGACGGGACCACTGAAGCTTTCTTT; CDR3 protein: CASSGDGTTEAFF
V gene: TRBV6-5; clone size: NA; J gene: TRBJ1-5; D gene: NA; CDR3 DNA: TGTGCCAGCAGCTACACAGGGACCCATCAGCCCCAGCATTTT; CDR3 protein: CASSYTGTHQPQHF
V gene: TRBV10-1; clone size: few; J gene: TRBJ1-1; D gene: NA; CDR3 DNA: TGCGCCAGCAGTGACGGGTTGGAAGCTTTCTTT; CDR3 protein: CASSDGLEAFF
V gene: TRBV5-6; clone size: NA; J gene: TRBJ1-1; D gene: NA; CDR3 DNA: TGTGCCAGCAGCTTGGGAGGGGGCACTGAAGCTTTCTTT; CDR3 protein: CASSLGGGTEAFF
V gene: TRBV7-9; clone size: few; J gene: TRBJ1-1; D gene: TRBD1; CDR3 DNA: TGTGCCAGCAGCTCGGAGGGGACAGGGGGCGAAGCTTTCTTT; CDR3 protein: CASSSEGTGGEAFF
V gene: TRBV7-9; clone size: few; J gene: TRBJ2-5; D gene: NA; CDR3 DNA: TGTGCCAGCAGCTTCCGGGTACAAGAGACCCAGTACTTC; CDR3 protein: CASSFRVQETQYF
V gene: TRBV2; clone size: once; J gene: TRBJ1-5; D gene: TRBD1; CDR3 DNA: TGTGCCAGCAGTGAGTGGGGACAGGGAAGCAATCAGCCCCAGCATTTT; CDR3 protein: CASSEWGQGSNQPQHF